This T cell receptor (beta chain) was identified in a study of blood T cell repertoires in COVID-19. As for the study in general: Sources were T cells, B-cell-depleted T cells, or PBMCs; the material itself was cDNA or gDNA.

Per germline, CDR1 KGHSH and CDR2 LQKENI. Trimming shortened V by 3 bases and J by 3 bases, and 8 bases separated the two germline ends. The CDR3 is 13 residues long. Libraries were prepared by immunoSEQ multiplex PCR; TCRdb keeps only in-frame clonotypes and omits some of them. The table has about 180,000 clones, 70% to 90% seen once; the top ten hold less than 3.5%. The specimen was peripheral blood. This sequence was found in a woman in her 30s with active or convalescent COVID-19. This sequence joins TRBV18 and TRBJ2-5; D unresolved. The CDR3, as DNA: TGTGCCAGCTCACCGTCAGAAAAAGAGACCCAGTACTTC. This sequence encodes CASSPSEKETQYF.